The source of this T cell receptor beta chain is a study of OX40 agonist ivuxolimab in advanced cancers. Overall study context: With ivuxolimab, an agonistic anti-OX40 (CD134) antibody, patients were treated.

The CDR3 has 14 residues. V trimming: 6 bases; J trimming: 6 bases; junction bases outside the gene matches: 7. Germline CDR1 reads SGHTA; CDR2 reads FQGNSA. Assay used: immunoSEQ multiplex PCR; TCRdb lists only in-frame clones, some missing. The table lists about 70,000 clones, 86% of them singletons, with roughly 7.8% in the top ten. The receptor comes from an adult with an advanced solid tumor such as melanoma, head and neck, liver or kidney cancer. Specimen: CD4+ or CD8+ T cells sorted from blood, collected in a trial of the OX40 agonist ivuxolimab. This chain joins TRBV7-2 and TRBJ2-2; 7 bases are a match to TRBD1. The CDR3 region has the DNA TGTGCCAGCAGGGTGACAGGGTCAGCCGGGGAGCTGTTTTTT. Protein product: CASRVTGSAGELFF.